The sequence of this TCR beta chain was determined in a study of read filtering for tumor transcriptome and immune sequencing. The CDR3 spans 13 residues. Trimming cost V 1 base and J 0 bases, with 4 bases left between them. CDR1 DFQATT and CDR2 SNEGSKA come from the germline V gene (reference sequence). This library used about 400 ng RNA and molecular barcoded adaptors spanning alpha/delta and beta/gamma chains. TCRdb re-called the reads with MiXCR, one entry per CDR3 protein. The table records roughly 130,000 distinct CDR3 sequences, 10% to 15% of them present only once. This clonotype was detected ten times or more.

The source is a donor aged 40 or over with multiple myeloma. The chain links TRBV20-1 to TRBJ1-5; D unresolved. What was sequenced was a population of CD138-negative cells sorted from bone marrow. CDR3 coding DNA: TGCAGTGCTAGAGGAGTTAGCAATCAGCCCCAGCATTTT. Translation gives CSARGVSNQPQHF.